The 4 T cell receptor beta chains listed next were all sequenced from one sample in a study of T cells in Graves' hyperthyroidism and ophthalmopathy. Amplification yielded TCR beta CDR3 regions, with RNA transcripts as the source. HTBI primers drove first-round RT-PCR of the TCR CDR3. In TCRdb, the multiplex PCR reads were re-called with MiXCR into one record per CDR3 protein. The sample has under 550,000 distinct CDR3 sequences; around 20% are singletons. Sequencing input: blood. These receptors all come from a man in his forties or fifties with Graves' ophthalmopathy.

On this clonotype itself: A read error may be the cause here, since a much bigger clone is one base away. This sequence joins TRBV28 and TRBJ2-6; D perhaps matches TRBD1 (5 bases). The CDR3 contains 16 residues. Germline V CDR1 and CDR2: MDHEN, SYDVKM. CDR3 in amino acids: CASSLVSLTGASVLTF. The CDR3 region has the DNA TGTGCCAGCAGTTTGGTTAGCCTAACTGGGGCCAGCGTCCTGACTTTC.

This clonotype was counted between two and nine times. The chain carries TRBV7-9 and TRBJ2-1; 14 nucleotides line up with TRBD2. Germline V gene sequence: CDR1 SEHNR, CDR2 FQNEAQ (reference sequence). V shed 5 bases, J shed 9 bases, and the junction held 12 bases outside the gene matches. The CDR3 is made up of 17 amino acids. The CDR3 DNA reads TGTGCCAGCAGCCCGGACAGGAGACTAGCGGGGGGGGGTGAGCAGTTCTTC. Amino acids: CASSPDRRLAGGGEQFF.

The chain has TRBV7-9 and TRBJ2-5; 7 bases line up with TRBD2. The V and J ends lost 5 bases and 0 bases, in that order; junction bases with no gene match: 6. In germline, CDR1 is SEHNR, CDR2 FQNEAQ (reference sequence). The CDR3 spans 15 residues. The CDR3 spells CASSIGLEYQETQYF. CDR3 coding DNA: TGTGCCAGCAGCATAGGACTAGAGTACCAAGAGACCCAGTACTTC.

This chain uses TRBV7-9 with TRBJ2-1; D perhaps matches TRBD2 (6 bases). The CDR3 loop spans 16 amino acids. Germline CDR1 is SEHNR and CDR2 is FQNEAQ (reference sequence). Deletions cut 5 bases from V and 1 base from J, with 15 bases between. The CDR3 is CASSPRLVGSYNEQFF. The CDR3 region has the DNA TGTGCCAGCAGCCCAAGACTAGTCGGTTCCTACAATGAGCAGTTCTTC.